These 6 T cell receptor beta chains were all obtained from the same sample, sequenced in a study of cytomegalovirus exposure and HLA in healthy donors. PCR employed 60 Vbeta and 13 Jbeta primers. Measured with immunoSEQ multiplex PCR; TCRdb has only the in-frame clones, and not every one. The sample records about 200,000 clones, 75% to 85% being singletons. Material for sequencing was PBMCs. These receptors were taken from a male donor in good health and CMV-seropositive.

The V and J genes are TRBV27 and TRBJ1-1, with 8 bases lining up with TRBD1. Germline CDR1 reads MNHEY; CDR2 reads SMNVEV (reference sequence). CDR3 length: 17 amino acids. Unmatched junction bases numbered 16, after V lost 0 bases and J lost 10 bases. CDR3 residues: CASSLSEGTGFMSRAFF. The CDR3 DNA is TGTGCCAGCAGTTTATCGGAGGGGACAGGATTTATGAGCCGAGCTTTCTTT.

V gene TRBV20-1 combines with J gene TRBJ1-1; D unclear. This CDR3 has 11 amino acids. Germline V CDR1 and CDR2: DFQATT, SNEGSKA (reference sequence). The V end lost 6 bases, the J end lost 0 bases, and 5 bases lay between the germline ends. DNA of the CDR3: TGCAGTGCGGCGGTGAACACTGAAGCTTTCTTT. Its translation is CSAAVNTEAFF.

The chain recombines TRBV28 with TRBJ2-7; 9 positions agree with TRBD1. CDR3 size: 16 residues. Germline CDR1 reads MDHEN; CDR2 reads SYDVKM. V lost 5 bases, J lost 0 bases, and 8 bases stayed unmatched. The CDR3 bases are TGTGCCAGCAGTCCCCCAACGGGACAGGGCTCCTACGAGCAGTACTTC. Protein sequence: CASSPPTGQGSYEQYF.

The chain links TRBV5-5 to TRBJ2-7; TRBD1 aligns across 9 bases. The CDR3 loop spans 13 amino acids. Per germline, CDR1 SGHKS and CDR2 YYEKEE (reference sequence). Trimming at V came to 5 bases and at J to 4 bases, leaving 4 bases not matched to a gene. CDR3 sequence: CASRYDRGYEQYF. CDR3 in DNA: TGTGCCAGCAGATATGACAGGGGGTACGAGCAGTACTTC.

The CDR3 sequence: CASSRPGTSAGDTQYF. The CDR3 DNA sequence: TGTGCCAGCAGTCGTCCCGGGACTAGCGCCGGCGATACGCAGTATTTT. The rearrangement uses TRBV28 and TRBJ2-3; TRBD2 agrees at 10 bases. After removal of 5 bases from V and 6 bases from J, the junction contained 11 bases not matched to a gene. This CDR3 region has 16 residues. CDR1 and CDR2 from the germline V gene are MDHEN and SYDVKM.

CDR3 sequence reads: CASSLGGRSSYNEQFF. CDR3 in DNA: TGCGCCAGCAGCTTGGGAGGGCGAAGCTCCTACAATGAGCAGTTCTTC. This chain uses TRBV5-1 with TRBJ2-1, with D possibly being TRBD2 (5 bases). From germline, CDR1 is SGHRS and CDR2 YFSETQ. The V gene lost 0 bases and the J gene lost 0 bases, with 10 bases spanning the gap. CDR3 size: 16 residues.